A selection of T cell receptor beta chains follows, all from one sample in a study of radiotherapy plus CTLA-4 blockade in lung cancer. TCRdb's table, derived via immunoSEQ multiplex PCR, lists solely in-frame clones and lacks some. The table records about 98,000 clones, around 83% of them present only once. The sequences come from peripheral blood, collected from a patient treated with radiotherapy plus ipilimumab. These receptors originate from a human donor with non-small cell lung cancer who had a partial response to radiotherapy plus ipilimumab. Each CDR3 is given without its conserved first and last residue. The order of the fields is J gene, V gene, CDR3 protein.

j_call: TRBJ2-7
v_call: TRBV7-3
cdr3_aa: ASSLRVPSGGGEQY

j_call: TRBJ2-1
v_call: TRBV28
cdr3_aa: ASNGSGRTKQF

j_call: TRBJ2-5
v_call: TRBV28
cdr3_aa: ASSIPGQGASETQY

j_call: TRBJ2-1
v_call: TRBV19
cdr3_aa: ASSTRGQSDNEQF

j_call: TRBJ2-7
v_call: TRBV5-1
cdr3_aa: ASSSSGQGAYEQY

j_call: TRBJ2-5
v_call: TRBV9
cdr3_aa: ASSVDGTSITETQY

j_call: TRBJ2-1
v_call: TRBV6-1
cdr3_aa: ASSEKVPTGQF

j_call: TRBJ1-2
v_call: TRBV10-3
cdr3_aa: AISETTGGQGYT

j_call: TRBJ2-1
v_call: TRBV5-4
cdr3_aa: ASSPGLAGGPGNEQF

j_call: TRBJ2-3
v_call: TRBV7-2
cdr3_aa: ASSSSGDTDTQY

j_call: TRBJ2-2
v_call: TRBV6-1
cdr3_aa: AGLQGANTGELF

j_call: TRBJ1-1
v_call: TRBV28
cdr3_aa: ATSNGTPNTEAF

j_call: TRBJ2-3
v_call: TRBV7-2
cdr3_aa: ASSLGGGWTDTQY

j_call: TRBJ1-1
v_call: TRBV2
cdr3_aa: ASRGDMNTEAF

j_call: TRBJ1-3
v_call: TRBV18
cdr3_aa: ASSPGQGVNTIY

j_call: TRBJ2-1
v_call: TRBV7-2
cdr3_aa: ASSFGGGVLNEQF

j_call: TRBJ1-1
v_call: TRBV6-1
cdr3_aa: ASSRQGTEAF

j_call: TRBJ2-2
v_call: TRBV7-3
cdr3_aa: ASSLMGLGAGELF

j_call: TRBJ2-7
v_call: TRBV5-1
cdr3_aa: ASSLGGPSYEQY

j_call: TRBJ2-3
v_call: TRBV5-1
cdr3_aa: ASSLATGFGNTDTQY

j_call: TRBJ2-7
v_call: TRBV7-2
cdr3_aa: ASSLVFGQSSYEQY

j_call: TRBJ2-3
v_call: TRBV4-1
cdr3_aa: ASNQGLAGSTGNTDTQY

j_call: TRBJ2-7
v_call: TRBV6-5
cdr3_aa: ASSYLAGGPYEQY

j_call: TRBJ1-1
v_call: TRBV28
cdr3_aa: ASSLSRSEAF

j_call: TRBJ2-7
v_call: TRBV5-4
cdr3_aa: ASSLGGQDYEQY

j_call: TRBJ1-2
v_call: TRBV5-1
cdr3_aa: ASSSGQGAGYGYT

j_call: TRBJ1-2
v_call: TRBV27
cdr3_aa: ASSLGGDPNYGYT

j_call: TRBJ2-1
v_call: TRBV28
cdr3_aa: ASSSAAQEWREQF

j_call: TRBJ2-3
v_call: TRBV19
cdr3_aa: ASSLKGSGDTQY

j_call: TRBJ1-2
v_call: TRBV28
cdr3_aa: ASSKSPTAVYGYT

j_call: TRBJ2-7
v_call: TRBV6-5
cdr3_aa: ASETGTAPYEQY

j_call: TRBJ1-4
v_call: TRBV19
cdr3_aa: ASSMGQGAVNEKLF

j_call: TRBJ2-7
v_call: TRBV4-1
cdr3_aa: ASSQGGLGYEQY

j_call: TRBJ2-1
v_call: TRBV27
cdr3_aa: ASSLGQGRHNEQF

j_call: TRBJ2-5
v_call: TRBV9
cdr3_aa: ASSVSLAGGGRETQY

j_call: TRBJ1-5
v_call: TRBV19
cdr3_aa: ASSRREGSNQPQH

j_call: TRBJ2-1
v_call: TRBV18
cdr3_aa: ASSPRLAGGSYNEQF

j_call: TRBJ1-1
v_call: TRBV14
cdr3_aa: ASSPRTVGEAF

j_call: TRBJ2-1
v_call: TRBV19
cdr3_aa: ASSLTRSPPYNEQF

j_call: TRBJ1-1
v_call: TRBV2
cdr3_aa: ASSEGLMNTEAF

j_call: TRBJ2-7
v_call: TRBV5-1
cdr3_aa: ASSFEAGKVREQY

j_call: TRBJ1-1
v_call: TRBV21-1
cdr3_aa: ASSKGEGWDTEAF

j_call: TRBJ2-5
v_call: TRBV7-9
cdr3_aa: ASSLRGRGSETQY

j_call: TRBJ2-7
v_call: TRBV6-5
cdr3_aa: ASSSSGGYEQY

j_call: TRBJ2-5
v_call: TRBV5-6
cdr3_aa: ASSGPEETQY

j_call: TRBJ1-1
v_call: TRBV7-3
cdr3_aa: ASSLQGGEAF

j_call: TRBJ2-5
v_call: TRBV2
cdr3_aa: ASSRDTGGAEETQY

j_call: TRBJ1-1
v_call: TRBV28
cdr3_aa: ASSSRTGGPLEAF

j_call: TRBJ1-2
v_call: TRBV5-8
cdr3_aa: ASSPGTGTYGYT

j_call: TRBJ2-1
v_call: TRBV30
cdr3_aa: AWSVLGARPPELNEQF

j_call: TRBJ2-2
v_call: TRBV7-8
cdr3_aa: ASSGRGPSGSNTGELF

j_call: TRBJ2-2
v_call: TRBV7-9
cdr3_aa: ASINGRQGASGELF